Each of the 18 T cell receptor beta chains below was sequenced from the same sample in a study of blood T cell repertoires in COVID-19. Using immunoSEQ multiplex PCR, the repertoire was profiled, and TCRdb retains in-frame clones only, with some absent. This table holds about 110,000 clones, approximately 80% found once. The material sequenced was peripheral blood. The receptors originated from a woman in her 70s with acute or convalescent COVID-19.

This chain uses TRBV27 with TRBJ2-7; 7 bases map to TRBD2. The V gene's germline CDR1 is MNHEY and CDR2 SMNVEV (reference sequence). The V segment lost 9 bases and the J segment 0 bases; nucleotides outside the gene matches: 11. This CDR3 comprises 15 residues. The CDR3 DNA reads as TGTGCCAGTCGGGAGTCCGGGGGGAGCTCCTACGAGCAGTACTTC. Its translation: CASRESGGSSYEQYF.

The chain is built from TRBV3-1 (or the pseudogene TRBV3-2) and TRBJ1-4; D is ambiguous. V shed 4 bases and J shed 3 bases, with 12 bases lying between them. The CDR3 has 15 residues. Germline CDR1 is LGHDT and CDR2 is YNNKEL (reference sequence). This CDR3 reads CASSPQLLANEKLFF. The CDR3 nucleotides are TGTGCCAGCAGCCCACAGCTCCTGGCTAATGAAAAACTGTTTTTT.

The gene calls are TRBV19 and TRBJ1-5; TRBD1 matches 8 bases. Looked up from germline, CDR1 is LNHDA and CDR2 is SQIVND (reference sequence). This CDR3 spans 14 amino acids. Losses at the gene ends were 10 bases for V and 3 bases for J; bases not matched to a gene: 8. The CDR3 spells CATQGAPANQPQHF. The CDR3, as DNA: TGTGCCACTCAGGGGGCGCCGGCCAATCAGCCCCAGCATTTT.

The rearrangement links TRBV28 to TRBJ2-4; 8 nucleotides agree with TRBD1. Germline CDR1 and CDR2: MDHEN and SYDVKM. The CDR3 has 17 amino acids. The V and J ends lost 4 bases and 2 bases, in that order; junction bases with no gene match: 10. CDR3: CASSSQAGGRTKNIQYF. The CDR3 DNA reads TGTGCCAGCAGTTCCCAGGCAGGGGGCAGAACCAAAAACATTCAGTACTTC.

The genes are TRBV11-2 and TRBJ2-1, with 8 nucleotides matching TRBD2. Unmatched junction bases numbered 13, after V lost 5 bases and J lost 7 bases. The CDR3 has 16 residues. Germline assignment: CDR1 SGHAT and CDR2 FQNNGV. The CDR3 DNA follows: TGTGCCAGCAGCCCCCGGGGGGCGGGAGGAGTGAATGAGCAGTTCTTC. Protein: CASSPRGAGGVNEQFF.

The chain carries TRBV4-1 and TRBJ2-1; the match to TRBD2 covers 11 bases. CDR1 MGHRA and CDR2 YSYEKL come from the germline V gene. With V trimmed by 3 bases and J by 4 bases, 8 bases remained unmatched. The CDR3 runs 17 residues. The CDR3 DNA follows: TGCGCCAGCAGCCAGGTTCCTACTAGCGGGAGTTACAATGAGCAGTTCTTC. Residues: CASSQVPTSGSYNEQFF.

The chain recombines TRBV2 with TRBJ2-1; 9 bases match TRBD1. This CDR3 contains 11 residues. The V and J ends lost 7 bases and 15 bases, in that order; junction bases with no gene match: 7. Germline V lookup: CDR1 SNHLY, CDR2 FYNNEI. The CDR3 DNA is TGTGCCAGCACCAACGGACAGGGGCGGTTCTTC. Translated: CASTNGQGRFF. Looking up the rest from reference TRBV2 and TRBJ2-1 gives the full variable domain: EPEVTQTPSHQVTQMGQEVILRCVPISNHLYFYWYRQILGQKVEFLVSFYNNEISEKSEIFDDQFSVERPDGSNFTLKIRSTKLEDSAMYFCASTNGQGRFFGPGTRLTVL.

CDR3 sequence (DNA): TGTGCCAGCAGTTCATTCGGGGGGCGCGGGTCTAATGAAAAACTGTTTTTT. Residues: CASSSFGGRGSNEKLFF. The J gene is TRBJ1-4, the V gene TRBV28; D may be TRBD1 (6 bases). Germline CDR1 MDHEN, CDR2 SYDVKM. V lost 4 bases and J lost 3, with 18 bases in between. The CDR3 sequence is 17 residues long.

This chain joins TRBV6-5 and TRBJ1-2; 7 nucleotides line up with TRBD1. V lost 2 bases and J lost 1; bases outside the gene matches: 4. Germline V gene sequence: CDR1 MNHEY, CDR2 SVGAGI. The CDR3 contains 15 residues. CDR3 sequence: CASSYAGQRNYGYTF. CDR3 DNA sequence: TGTGCCAGCAGTTACGCGGGACAGCGTAACTATGGCTACACCTTC.

The rearrangement uses TRBV2 and TRBJ2-7, with D possibly matching TRBD2 (5 bases). V shed 1 base and J shed 7 bases, with 11 bases lying between them. Germline V lookup: CDR1 SNHLY, CDR2 FYNNEI. CDR3 length: 13 amino acids. The CDR3 here is CASSEDSREEQYF. DNA of the CDR3: TGTGCCAGCAGTGAAGATTCGAGGGAGGAGCAGTACTTC. The variable domain in full, completed from reference TRBV2 and TRBJ2-7, reads EPEVTQTPSHQVTQMGQEVILRCVPISNHLYFYWYRQILGQKVEFLVSFYNNEISEKSEIFDDQFSVERPDGSNFTLKIRSTKLEDSAMYFCASSEDSREEQYFGPGTRLTVT.

Here the CDR3 DNA reads TGCGCCAGCAGCCTCGATCTGGGCGGGGGGGCCCCCTACAATGAGCAGTTCTTC. It is translated as CASSLDLGGGAPYNEQFF. The chain joins TRBV4-3 to TRBJ2-1; 9 positions agree with TRBD2. CDR1 is LGHNA and CDR2 is YSLEER in the germline V gene. V lost 4 bases and J lost 2; bases outside the gene matches: 12. CDR3 length: 18 residues.

In its sample, this clone was seen a few times. This rearrangement joins TRBV28 to TRBJ1-2, with D perhaps TRBD1 (6 bases). Looked up from germline, CDR1 is MDHEN and CDR2 is SYDVKM. The CDR3 sequence is 13 residues long. V lost 3 bases, J lost 7 bases, and 12 bases lay in between. The CDR3 sequence is CASSFGGAAGYTF. The CDR3 DNA reads TGTGCCAGCAGTTTTGGGGGGGCGGCTGGCTACACCTTC.

This clone was recorded once. The rearrangement joins TRBV5-1 to TRBJ1-2; TRBD1 matches 7 bases. Germline lookup yields CDR1 SGHRS and CDR2 YFSETQ. V gave up 1 base and J gave up 3 bases; unmatched junction bases: 3. This CDR3 is 14 amino acids long. The CDR3 reads CASSLSGQDYGYTF. The CDR3 DNA is TGCGCCAGCAGCTTGTCCGGACAGGACTATGGCTACACCTTC.

The chain uses TRBV6-1 and TRBJ1-5; TRBD1 agrees at 8 bases. The germline CDR1 and CDR2 sequences are MNHNS and SASEGT. The CDR3 runs to 19 residues. After removal of 4 bases from V and 2 bases from J, the junction contained 16 bases not matched to a gene. This chain's CDR3 is CASSAPGGPRERGNQPQHF. CDR3 in DNA: TGTGCCAGCAGTGCTCCAGGGGGCCCTAGAGAAAGGGGCAATCAGCCCCAGCATTTT.

This clone came up a few times. The chain joins TRBV6-2 or TRBV6-3 to TRBJ1-5, with D perhaps matching TRBD1 (6 bases). The V end lost 4 bases, the J end lost 3 bases, and 10 bases lay between the germline ends. The CDR3 runs to 14 residues. The germline V gene has CDR1 MNHEY and CDR2 SVGEGT. The CDR3 reads CASSLTGVNQPQHF. The CDR3 nucleotides read TGTGCCAGCAGTTTGACAGGAGTCAATCAGCCCCAGCATTTT.

This chain joins TRBV28 and TRBJ2-7; 9 bases agree with TRBD1. The CDR3 runs 15 residues. Germline CDR1 is MDHEN and CDR2 is SYDVKM. Trimming cost V 1 base and J 3 bases; bases outside gene matches: 4. CDR3 nucleotide sequence: TGTGCCAGCAGTTTATCAGGGACAGGGCTCTACGAGCAGTACTTC. It translates to CASSLSGTGLYEQYF.

This chain connects TRBV27 to TRBJ2-1, with 9 bases that match TRBD1. CDR1 and CDR2 (germline): MNHEY, SMNVEV (reference sequence). This CDR3 spans 13 amino acids. The ends lost 6 bases at V and 7 bases at J; junction bases unmatched: 4. CDR3 sequence: CASRTGGRNEQFF. The CDR3 DNA is TGTGCCAGCAGAACAGGGGGCAGGAATGAGCAGTTCTTC.

The V and J genes are TRBV7-2 and TRBJ2-2, with 8 nucleotides matching TRBD2. Germline V CDR1 and CDR2: SGHTA, FQGNSA. Trimming cost V 0 bases and J 4 bases; bases outside gene matches: 4. CDR3 length: 16 residues. The CDR3: CASSLAGLGFTGELFF. The CDR3 DNA sequence: TGTGCCAGCAGCTTAGCGGGACTAGGTTTCACCGGGGAGCTGTTTTTT.